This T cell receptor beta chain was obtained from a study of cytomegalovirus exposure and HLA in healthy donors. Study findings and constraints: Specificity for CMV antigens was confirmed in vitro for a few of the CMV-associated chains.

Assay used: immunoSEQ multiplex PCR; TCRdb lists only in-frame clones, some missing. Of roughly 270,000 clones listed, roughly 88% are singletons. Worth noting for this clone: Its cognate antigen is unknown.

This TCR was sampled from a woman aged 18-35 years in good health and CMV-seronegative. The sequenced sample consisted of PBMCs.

Here the CDR3 reads CASSGRQGPNYGYTF. CDR3 coding DNA: TGTGCCAGCAGTGGGAGACAGGGACCAAACTATGGCTACACCTTC. The chain is built from TRBV25-1 and TRBJ1-2, with TRBD1 identical over 7 bases. Germline V gives CDR1 MGHDK, CDR2 SYGVNS. There are 15 residues in the CDR3. V gave up 4 bases and J gave up 2 bases; unmatched junction bases: 7.